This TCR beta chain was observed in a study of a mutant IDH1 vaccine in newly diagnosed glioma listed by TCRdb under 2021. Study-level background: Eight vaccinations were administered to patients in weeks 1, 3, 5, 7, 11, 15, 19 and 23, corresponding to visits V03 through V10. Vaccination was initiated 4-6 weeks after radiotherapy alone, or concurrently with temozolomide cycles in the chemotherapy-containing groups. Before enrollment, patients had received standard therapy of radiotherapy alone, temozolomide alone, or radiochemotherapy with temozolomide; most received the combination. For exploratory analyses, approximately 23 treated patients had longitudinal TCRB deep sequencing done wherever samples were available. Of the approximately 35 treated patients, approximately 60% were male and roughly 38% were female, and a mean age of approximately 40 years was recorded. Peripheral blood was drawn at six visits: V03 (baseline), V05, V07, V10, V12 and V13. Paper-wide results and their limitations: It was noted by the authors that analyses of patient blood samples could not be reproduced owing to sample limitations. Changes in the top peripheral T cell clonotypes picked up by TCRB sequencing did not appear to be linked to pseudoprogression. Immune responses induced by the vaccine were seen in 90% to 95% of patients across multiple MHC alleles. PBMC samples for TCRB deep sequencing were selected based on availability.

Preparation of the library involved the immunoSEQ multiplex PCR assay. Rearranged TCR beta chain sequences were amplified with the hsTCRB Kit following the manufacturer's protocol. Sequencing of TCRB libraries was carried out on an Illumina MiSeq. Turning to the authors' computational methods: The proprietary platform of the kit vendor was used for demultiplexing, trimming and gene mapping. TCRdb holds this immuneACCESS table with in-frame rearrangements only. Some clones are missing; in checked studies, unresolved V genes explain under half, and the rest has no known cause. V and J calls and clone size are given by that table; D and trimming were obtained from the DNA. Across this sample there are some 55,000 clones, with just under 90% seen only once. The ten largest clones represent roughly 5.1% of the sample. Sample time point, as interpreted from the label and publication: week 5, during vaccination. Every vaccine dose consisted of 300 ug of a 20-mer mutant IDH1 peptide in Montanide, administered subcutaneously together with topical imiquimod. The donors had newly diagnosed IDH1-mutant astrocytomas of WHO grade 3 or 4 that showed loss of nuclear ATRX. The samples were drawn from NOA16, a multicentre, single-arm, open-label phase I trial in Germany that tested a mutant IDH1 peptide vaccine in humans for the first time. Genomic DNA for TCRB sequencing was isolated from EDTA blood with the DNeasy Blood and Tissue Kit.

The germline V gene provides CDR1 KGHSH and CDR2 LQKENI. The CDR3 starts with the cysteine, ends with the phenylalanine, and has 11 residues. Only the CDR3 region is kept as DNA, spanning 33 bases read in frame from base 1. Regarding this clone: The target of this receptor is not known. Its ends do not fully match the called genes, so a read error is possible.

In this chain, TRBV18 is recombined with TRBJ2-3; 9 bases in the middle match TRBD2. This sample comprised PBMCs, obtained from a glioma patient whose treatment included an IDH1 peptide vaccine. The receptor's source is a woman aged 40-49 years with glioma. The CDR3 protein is CASSPPGLAVF. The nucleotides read TGTGCCAGCTCACCTCCGGGACTAGCCGTTTTT.